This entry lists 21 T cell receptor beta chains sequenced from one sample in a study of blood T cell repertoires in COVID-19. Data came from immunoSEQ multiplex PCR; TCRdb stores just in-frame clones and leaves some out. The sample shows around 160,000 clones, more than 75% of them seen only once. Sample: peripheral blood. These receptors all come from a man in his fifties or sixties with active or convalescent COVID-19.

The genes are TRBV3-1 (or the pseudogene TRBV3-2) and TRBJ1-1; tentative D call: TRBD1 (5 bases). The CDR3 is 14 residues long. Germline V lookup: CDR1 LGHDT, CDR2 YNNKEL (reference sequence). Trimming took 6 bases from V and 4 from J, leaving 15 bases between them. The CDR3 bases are TGTGCCAGCAGGCTTTCCCAGGGCACCACTGAAGCTTTCTTT. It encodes CASRLSQGTTEAFF.

CDR3 residues: CASSPQGIYGYTF. The CDR3 nucleotides read TGTGCCAGCAGTCCACAGGGGATCTATGGCTACACCTTC. The chain links TRBV27 to TRBJ1-2, with 7 bases fitting TRBD1. There are 13 residues in the CDR3. CDR1 and CDR2 from the germline V gene are MNHEY and SMNVEV (reference sequence). V dropped 5 bases and J dropped 4; count of bases not matched to a gene: 4.

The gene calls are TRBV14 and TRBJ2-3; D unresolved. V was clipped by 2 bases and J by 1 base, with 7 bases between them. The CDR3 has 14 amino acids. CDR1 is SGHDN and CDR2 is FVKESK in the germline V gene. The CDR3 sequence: CASSQLTGTDTQYF. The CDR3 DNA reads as TGTGCCAGCAGCCAATTAACAGGCACAGATACGCAGTATTTT.

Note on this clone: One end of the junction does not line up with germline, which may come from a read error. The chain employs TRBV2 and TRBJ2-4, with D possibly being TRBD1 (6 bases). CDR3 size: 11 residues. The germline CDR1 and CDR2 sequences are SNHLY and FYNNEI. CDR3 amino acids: CASSVQGAPIF. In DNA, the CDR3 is TGTGCCAGCAGCGTACAGGGAGCGCCCATATTC.

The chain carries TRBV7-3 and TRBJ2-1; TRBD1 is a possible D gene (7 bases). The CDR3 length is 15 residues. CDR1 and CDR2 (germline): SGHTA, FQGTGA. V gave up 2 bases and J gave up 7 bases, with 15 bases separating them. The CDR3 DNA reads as TGTGCCAGCAGCTTAGGCGGGACAGTACGAAATGAGCAGTTCTTC. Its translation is CASSLGGTVRNEQFF.

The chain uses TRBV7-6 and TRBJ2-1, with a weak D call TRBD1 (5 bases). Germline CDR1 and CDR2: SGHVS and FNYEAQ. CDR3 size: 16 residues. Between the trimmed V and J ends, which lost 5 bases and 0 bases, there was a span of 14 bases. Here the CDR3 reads CASSRDRFRSYNEQFF. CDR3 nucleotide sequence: TGTGCCAGCAGCCGAGACAGATTTCGCTCCTACAATGAGCAGTTCTTC.

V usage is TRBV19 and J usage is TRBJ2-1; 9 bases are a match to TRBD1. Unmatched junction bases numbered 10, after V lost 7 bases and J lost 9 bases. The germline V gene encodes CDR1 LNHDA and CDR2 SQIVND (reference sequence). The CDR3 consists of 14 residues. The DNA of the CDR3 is TGTGCCAGTACCATGGGACAGGGTTCGGGTGAGCAGTTCTTC. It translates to CASTMGQGSGEQFF.

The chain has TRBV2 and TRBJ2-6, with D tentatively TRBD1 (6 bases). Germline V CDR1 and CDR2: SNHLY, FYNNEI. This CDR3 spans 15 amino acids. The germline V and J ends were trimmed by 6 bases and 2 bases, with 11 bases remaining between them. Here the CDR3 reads CASSKNRAGANVLTF. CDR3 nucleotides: TGTGCCAGCAGCAAAAACAGGGCTGGGGCCAACGTCCTGACTTTC.

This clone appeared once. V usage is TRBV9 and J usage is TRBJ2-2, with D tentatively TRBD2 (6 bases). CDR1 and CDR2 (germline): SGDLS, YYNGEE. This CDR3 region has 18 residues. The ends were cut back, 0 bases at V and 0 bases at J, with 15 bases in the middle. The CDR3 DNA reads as TGTGCCAGCAGCGTAGAGATCGGAGGGAGTCCGAACACCGGGGAGCTGTTTTTT. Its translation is CASSVEIGGSPNTGELFF.

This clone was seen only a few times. The CDR3 loop is CASRGLSGRGSGNEQFF. The DNA of the CDR3 is TGTGCCAGTAGGGGCCTTAGCGGGAGGGGGTCTGGCAATGAGCAGTTCTTC. The rearrangement links TRBV19 to TRBJ2-1; 11 nucleotides align to TRBD2. J was trimmed by 6 bases and V by 6 bases; bases with no gene match: 13. The CDR3 has 17 residues. Germline CDR1 reads LNHDA; CDR2 reads SQIVND (reference sequence).

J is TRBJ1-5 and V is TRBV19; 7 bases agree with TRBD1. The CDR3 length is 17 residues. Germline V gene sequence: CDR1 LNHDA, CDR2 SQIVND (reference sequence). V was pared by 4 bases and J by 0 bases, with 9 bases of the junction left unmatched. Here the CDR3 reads CASSTPLTGPSNQPQHF. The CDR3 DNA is TGTGCCAGTAGTACTCCCCTGACAGGGCCTAGCAATCAGCCCCAGCATTTT.

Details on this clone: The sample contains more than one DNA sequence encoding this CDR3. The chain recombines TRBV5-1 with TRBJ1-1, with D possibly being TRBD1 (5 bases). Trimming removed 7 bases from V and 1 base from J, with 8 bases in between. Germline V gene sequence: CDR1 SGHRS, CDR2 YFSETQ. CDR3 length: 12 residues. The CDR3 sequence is CASGRENTEAFF. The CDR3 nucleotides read TGCGCCAGCGGCAGGGAGAACACTGAAGCTTTCTTT.

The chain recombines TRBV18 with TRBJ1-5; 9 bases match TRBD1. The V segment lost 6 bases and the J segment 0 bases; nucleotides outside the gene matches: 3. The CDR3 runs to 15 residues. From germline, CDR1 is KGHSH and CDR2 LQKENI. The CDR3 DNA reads TGTGCCAGCTCGTGGGACAGGGTTAGCAATCAGCCCCAGCATTTT. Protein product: CASSWDRVSNQPQHF.

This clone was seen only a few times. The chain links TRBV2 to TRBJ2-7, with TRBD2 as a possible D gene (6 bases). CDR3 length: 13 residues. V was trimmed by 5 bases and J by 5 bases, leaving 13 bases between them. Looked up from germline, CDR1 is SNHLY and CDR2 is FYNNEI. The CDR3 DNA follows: TGTGCCAGCAGTCTTGGGGGAGGTAACGAGCAGTACTTC. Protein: CASSLGGGNEQYF.

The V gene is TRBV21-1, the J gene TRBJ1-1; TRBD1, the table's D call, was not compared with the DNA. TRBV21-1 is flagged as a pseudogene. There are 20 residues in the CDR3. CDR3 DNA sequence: TGTGCCAGCAGCAAAGAAATCTCTTTACTTGACAGGGGGTGGGGCACTGAAGCTTTCTTT. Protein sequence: CASSKEISLLDRGWGTEAFF.

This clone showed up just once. The CDR3 nucleotides are TGTGCCAGCAGCGTAGTAGATGGACTAGCGCTCGGGGAGCTGTTTTTT. Protein product: CASSVVDGLALGELFF. The chain employs TRBV9 and TRBJ2-2, with 9 bases matching TRBD2. CDR3 size: 16 residues. The germline V gene encodes CDR1 SGDLS and CDR2 YYNGEE. The V gene end was trimmed by 0 bases and the J gene end by 7 bases; junction bases not matched to a gene: 7.

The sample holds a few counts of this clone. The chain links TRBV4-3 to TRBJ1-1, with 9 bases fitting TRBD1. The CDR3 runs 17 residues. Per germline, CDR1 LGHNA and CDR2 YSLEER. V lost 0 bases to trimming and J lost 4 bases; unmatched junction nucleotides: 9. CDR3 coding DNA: TGCGCCAGCAGCCAAGATTACCGAGGGACAGGGAGCACTGAAGCTTTCTTT. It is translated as CASSQDYRGTGSTEAFF.

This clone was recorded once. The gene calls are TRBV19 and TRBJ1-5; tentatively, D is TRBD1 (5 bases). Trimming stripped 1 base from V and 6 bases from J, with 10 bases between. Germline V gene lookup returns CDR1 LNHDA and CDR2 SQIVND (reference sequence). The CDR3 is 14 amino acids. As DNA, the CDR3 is TGTGCCAGTAGTATAGGGGCAGGGTCTCAGCCCCAGCATTTT. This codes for CASSIGAGSQPQHF. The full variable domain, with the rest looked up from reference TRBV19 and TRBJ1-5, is DGGITQSPKYLFRKEGQNVTLSCEQNLNHDAMYWYRQDPGQGLRLIYYSQIVNDFQKGDIAEGYSVSREKKESFPLTVTSAQKNPTAFYLCASSIGAGSQPQHFGDGTRLSIL.

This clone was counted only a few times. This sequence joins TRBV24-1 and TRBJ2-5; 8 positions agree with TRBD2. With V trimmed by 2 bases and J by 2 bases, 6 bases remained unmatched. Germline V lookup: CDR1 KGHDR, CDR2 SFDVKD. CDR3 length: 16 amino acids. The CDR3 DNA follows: TGTGCCACCAGTGATTCGGGGGGGGGCTGGCAAGAGACCCAGTACTTC. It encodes CATSDSGGGWQETQYF.

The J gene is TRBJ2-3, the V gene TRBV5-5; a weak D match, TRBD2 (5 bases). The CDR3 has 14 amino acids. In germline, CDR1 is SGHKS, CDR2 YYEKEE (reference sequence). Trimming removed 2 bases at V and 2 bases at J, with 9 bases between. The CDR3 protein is CASSFSRDTDTQYF. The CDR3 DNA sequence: TGTGCCAGCAGCTTCTCCCGGGACACAGATACGCAGTATTTT.

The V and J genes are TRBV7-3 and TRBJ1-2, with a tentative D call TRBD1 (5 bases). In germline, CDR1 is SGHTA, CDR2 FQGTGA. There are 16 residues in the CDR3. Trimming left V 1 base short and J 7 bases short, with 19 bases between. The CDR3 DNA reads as TGTGCCAGCAGCTTAAACCCTGGCGGAGGGGCCGGTGGCTACACCTTC. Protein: CASSLNPGGGAGGYTF. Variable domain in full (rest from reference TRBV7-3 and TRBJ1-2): GAGVSQTPSNKVTEKGKYVELRCDPISGHTALYWYRQSLGQGPEFLIYFQGTGAADDSGLPNDRFFAVRPEGSVSTLKIQRTERGDSAVYLCASSLNPGGGAGGYTFGSGTRLTVV.